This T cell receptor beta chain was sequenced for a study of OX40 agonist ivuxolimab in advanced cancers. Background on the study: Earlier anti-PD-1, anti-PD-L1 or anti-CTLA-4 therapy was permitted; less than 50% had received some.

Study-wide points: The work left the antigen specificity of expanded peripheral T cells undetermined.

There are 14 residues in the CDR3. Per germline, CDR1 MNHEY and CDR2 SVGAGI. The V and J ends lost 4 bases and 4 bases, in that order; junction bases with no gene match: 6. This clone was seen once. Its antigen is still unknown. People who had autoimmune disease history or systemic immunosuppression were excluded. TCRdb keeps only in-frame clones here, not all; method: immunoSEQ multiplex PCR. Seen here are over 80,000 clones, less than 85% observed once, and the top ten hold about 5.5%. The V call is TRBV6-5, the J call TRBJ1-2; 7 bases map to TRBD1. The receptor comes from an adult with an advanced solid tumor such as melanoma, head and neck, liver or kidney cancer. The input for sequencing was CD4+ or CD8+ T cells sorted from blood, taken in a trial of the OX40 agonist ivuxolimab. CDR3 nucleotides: TGTGCCAGCAGTTCAGGACAGGCGATCTATGGCTACACCTTC. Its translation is CASSSGQAIYGYTF.